This TCR beta chain was sequenced during a study of CD8+CD57+ T cells in acquired aplastic anemia listed by TCRdb under 2018. Turning to the overall study: DNA extracted from sorted CD4+ and CD8+ cells had a mean of approximately 3 ug, with a range of roughly 0.19 to 27.4 ug. An average of roughly 10 million reads for CD4+ cells and under 12 million reads for CD8+ cells was obtained from healthy donor samples.

TCR beta VDJ combination and CDR3 sequence profiling used genomic DNA as the template. An Illumina HiSeq 2000 was the platform used for TCR repertoire sequencing. As for how the authors treated the data: TRBV/TRBJ rearrangement plots, CDR3 size and DJ length profiles, and Simpson's diversity index were used to evaluate the repertoires. The most abundant DNA sequence in the deep sequencing data was taken as the immunodominant clone. CDR3 amino acid sequences were screened for sharing across subjects and compared with published repertoires and the VDJdb database. Starting from the raw public reads, TCRdb applied fastp trimming at Q25, assembled clones with MiXCR and retained in-frame beta chains. Each CDR3 protein gets just one entry, which takes the most common genes and DNA from the rows behind it. V and J calls and clone size were set by TCRdb, not the authors. The sample records 200,000 to 250,000 distinct CDR3 sequences, 34% of which are singletons. The ten biggest clones cover more than 0.95% of the sample.

On the study overall, not on this receptor specifically: CD8+ Simpson's diversity did not differ significantly between patients and healthy controls (P=0.060). Although 25 to 30 CD8+ CDR3 sequences were shared by patients and controls, these sequences appeared highly expressed in patients and within the immunodominant clones of patients.

In the study, sorted CD4+ and CD8+ blood T cells from patients with severe aplastic anemia and from healthy subjects underwent deep sequencing of TCR repertoires. Ficoll-Paque density gradient centrifugation was used to isolate peripheral blood mononuclear cells. Before DNA extraction, CD4+ and CD8+ T cells were sorted with FACS or magnetic beads. The CDR1 and CDR2 encoded by the germline V gene are SGDLS and YYNGEE. From V the trimming removes 0 bases and from J it removes 6 bases, while the gene matches leave 11 bases of the junction unaccounted for. Measured from the cysteine to the phenylalanine, the CDR3 is 17 residues long. This entry keeps only the CDR3 DNA: 51 bases, framed from base 1. This clonotype was seen repeatedly, ten times or more. The antigen this receptor binds is unknown. Per-base qualities were not stored, and no clone one base away is much larger.

This TCR derives from a human donor in good health, serving as a control. Here the chain combines TRBV9 and TRBJ1-2; a stretch of 10 junction bases matches TRBD1. The sample taken for sequencing was sorted CD4+, CD8+, or CD8+CD57+ T cells (not recorded which) from PBMCs. The sequence in DNA is TGTGCCAGCAGCGTAGACTATCCGGGACAGGGGATTGATGGCTACACCTTC. Translated, it gives CASSVDYPGQGIDGYTF.